The clone carrying this TCR beta chain was seen a single time. The antigen is undetermined. Germline V gene lookup returns CDR1 MNHEY and CDR2 SVGAGI. The ends lost 6 bases at V and 8 bases at J; junction bases unmatched: 7. The CDR3 loop spans 14 amino acids. The sample comes from a study of CD4+ T cells in melanoma. Notes on the study in general: CD8+ T cell, macrophage and B cell function reportedly correlated with neoantigen-specific CD4+ T cells. Neoantigen-specific CD4+ T cells in melanoma reportedly had diverse differentiation states.

Sequencing was performed with immunoSEQ multiplex PCR; in TCRdb, only in-frame clones are kept and a portion is missing. The sample consists of about 14,000 clones, over 55% of them appearing once. The clonotype originates from a human donor with melanoma. The chain is built from TRBV6-5 and TRBJ1-4, with TRBD1 matching 9 bases. Input material: cells from a culture (not recorded whether cultured in vitro). The CDR3 spells CASRSGTGYEKLFF. DNA of the CDR3: TGTGCCAGCAGGTCCGGGACAGGGTACGAAAAACTGTTTTTT.